This TCR beta chain derives from a study of tumor-infiltrating lymphocytes in primary liver carcinoma. Whole-study results and caveats: Tumors carried a top-250-clone fraction significantly exceeding that of blood (p = 0.039).

Total RNA amounting to 450 to 500 ng was the source from which TCR beta cDNA was made with a constant-region primer. Investigators got TCR beta libraries out of three nested multiplex PCR rounds, done with slightly modified ARM-PCR. A C-beta reverse primer was combined with TRBV1-TRBV30 forward primers in the first two PCR rounds, and each round had around 10 cycles. TCRdb redid the calling of the multiplex PCR reads with MiXCR, one entry per CDR3 protein. The sample carries 60,000 to 90,000 distinct CDR3 sequences, nearly 70% recorded once. CDR3 length: 15 amino acids. Germline V CDR1 and CDR2: SGHAT, FQNNGV. For each extraction, RNA and DNA were obtained together from about 20-30 mg of unsorted bulk tissue. Note on this clonotype: Its specificity is unknown. At one of its ends the junction is not consistent with the germline gene, which may arise from a read error.

This clonotype was obtained from a man aged 35 to 55 with primary liver carcinoma and hepatitis B virus infection. Source material: liver tumor tissue from sampling region 4. This sample's subset: tumor region T4, right-lateral pole. The chain uses TRBV11-2 and TRBJ2-1, with 7 bases fitting TRBD2. CDR3 in DNA: TGTGCCAGCAGCTTAATGCTAGCGGTAAACAATGAGAAGTTCTTC. This gives the protein CASSLMLAVNNEKFF.